One sample yielded the 12 T cell receptor beta chains listed below, sequenced in a study of T cell repertoires in cytomegalovirus infection. Each CDR3 protein gets one entry after TCRdb re-called the reads with MiXCR. The sample lists 250,000 or so distinct CDR3 sequences, approximately 17% seen once, with 40% to 55% in the top ten. Sequenced input: CD8+ T cells from PBMCs. These receptors all come from a human donor in good health (CMV status not recorded). Some clones in this sample may be carry-over from other donors' samples.

The chain recombines TRBV12-3 or TRBV12-4 with TRBJ2-7; D may be TRBD2 (6 bases). The CDR3 is 16 residues long. The V end lost 5 bases, the J end lost 0 bases, and 17 bases lay between the germline ends. As DNA, the CDR3 is TGTGCCAGCAGTCCTCGGGGAGGAAGCTTCTCCTACGAGCAGTACTTC. Encoded protein: CASSPRGGSFSYEQYF.

The chain joins TRBV6-5 to TRBJ1-5; possible D gene TRBD1, 6 bases. This CDR3 region has 15 residues. Germline V gene sequence: CDR1 MNHEY, CDR2 SVGAGI. With 5 bases removed from V and 5 bases from J, the gap between germline ends came to 16 bases. As DNA, the CDR3 is TGTGCCAGCAGTCACGGTGGACAGTCAGATCAGCCCCAGCATTTT. This gives the protein CASSHGGQSDQPQHF.

This clonotype was observed a handful of times. The rearrangement links TRBV19 to TRBJ1-3, with D unclear. CDR1 and CDR2 (germline): LNHDA, SQIVND (reference sequence). V lost 9 bases, J lost 3 bases, and 9 bases lay in between. The CDR3 runs to 12 residues. CDR3 region: CASDGSGNTIYF. The DNA for the CDR3 is TGTGCCAGCGACGGCAGTGGAAACACCATATATTTT.

CDR3 coding DNA: TGTGCCAGCAGCCCCACAGGGGGAAGGGAGTACACTGAAGCTTTCTTT. Protein: CASSPTGGREYTEAFF. The rearrangement links TRBV3-1 to TRBJ1-1, with 8 bases fitting TRBD1. The V and J ends lost 4 bases and 3 bases, in that order; junction bases with no gene match: 10. The germline V gene encodes CDR1 LGHDT and CDR2 YNNKEL (reference sequence). The CDR3 is 16 residues long.

This clonotype was detected many times. This sequence joins TRBV7-6 and TRBJ2-3; D unclear. This CDR3 comprises 14 residues. Germline V CDR1 and CDR2: SGHVS, FNYEAQ. Trimming removed 5 bases from V and 2 bases from J, with 11 bases in between. The CDR3 sequence: CASSISDVTDTQYF. DNA of the CDR3: TGTGCCAGCAGCATTTCGGACGTCACAGATACGCAGTATTTT.

The J gene is TRBJ2-7, the V gene TRBV2; 7 bases line up with TRBD1. The CDR3 is made up of 15 amino acids. V lost 3 bases to trimming and J lost 2 bases; unmatched junction nucleotides: 7. Germline CDR1 SNHLY, CDR2 FYNNEI. The CDR3 spells CASSDWDSLTYEQYF. As DNA, the CDR3 is TGTGCCAGCAGTGATTGGGACAGTCTAACCTACGAGCAGTACTTC.

This clonotype was seen only a few times. V and J are TRBV6-5 and TRBJ1-6, with 9 bases identical to TRBD1. The germline CDR1 and CDR2 sequences are MNHEY and SVGAGI. The J segment lost 11 bases and the V segment lost 0 bases, leaving 26 bases of the junction unmatched. This CDR3 has 22 amino acids. DNA for the CDR3: TGTGCCAGCAGTTACTCGGCCATTAGCGGGAGGGACAGGGTGCTTTTCGAGGCACCCCTCCACTTT. Translation gives CASSYSAISGRDRVLFEAPLHF.

This clonotype was counted between two and nine times. The chain has TRBV6-5 and TRBJ2-7; 10 bases line up with TRBD1. The J segment lost 6 bases and the V segment lost 3 bases, leaving 8 bases of the junction unmatched. Germline lookup yields CDR1 MNHEY and CDR2 SVGAGI. The CDR3 totals 15 residues. The CDR3 here is CASSYPGQGLPEQYF. CDR3 sequence (DNA): TGTGCCAGCAGTTATCCGGGACAGGGGCTCCCCGAGCAGTACTTC.

The genes are TRBV20-1 and TRBJ2-3; possible D gene TRBD2, 6 bases. CDR1 is DFQATT, CDR2 SNEGSKA, per germline (reference sequence). The ends were cut back, 6 bases at V and 2 bases at J, with 21 bases in the middle. The CDR3 length is 16 residues. CDR3 DNA: TGCAGTGCCGTCCGACGCGGGAATCGGGTCACAGATACGCAGTATTTT. Its translation: CSAVRRGNRVTDTQYF.

The chain's CDR3 is CASSFGDREPSTDTQYF. For the CDR3, the DNA is TGTGCCAGCAGCTTTGGGGATCGTGAACCTAGCACAGATACGCAGTATTTT. The V and J genes are TRBV7-8 and TRBJ2-3; D remains ambiguous. Trimming cost V 3 bases and J 0 bases, with 16 bases left between them. This CDR3 has 17 amino acids. In germline, CDR1 is SGHVS, CDR2 FQNEAQ.

This chain uses TRBV6-2 or TRBV6-3 with TRBJ1-1; D not certain. The length of the CDR3 is 13 residues. From germline, CDR1 is MNHEY and CDR2 SVGEGT. With 4 bases removed from V and 10 bases from J, the gap between germline ends came to 16 bases. CDR3 loop: CASSFRLALGAFF. CDR3 DNA sequence: TGTGCCAGCAGTTTCCGCCTGGCGTTGGGAGCTTTCTTT.

V usage is TRBV6-1 and J usage is TRBJ1-4; tentative D call: TRBD1 (6 bases). V lost 0 bases, J lost 7 bases, and 24 bases lay in between. CDR3 length: 19 residues. Germline V gene sequence: CDR1 MNHNS, CDR2 SASEGT. CDR3 bases: TGTGCCAGCAGTGAAGCGTTCCAGGGGTGGCCATTGAGTGGTGAAAAACTGTTTTTT. It codes for CASSEAFQGWPLSGEKLFF.